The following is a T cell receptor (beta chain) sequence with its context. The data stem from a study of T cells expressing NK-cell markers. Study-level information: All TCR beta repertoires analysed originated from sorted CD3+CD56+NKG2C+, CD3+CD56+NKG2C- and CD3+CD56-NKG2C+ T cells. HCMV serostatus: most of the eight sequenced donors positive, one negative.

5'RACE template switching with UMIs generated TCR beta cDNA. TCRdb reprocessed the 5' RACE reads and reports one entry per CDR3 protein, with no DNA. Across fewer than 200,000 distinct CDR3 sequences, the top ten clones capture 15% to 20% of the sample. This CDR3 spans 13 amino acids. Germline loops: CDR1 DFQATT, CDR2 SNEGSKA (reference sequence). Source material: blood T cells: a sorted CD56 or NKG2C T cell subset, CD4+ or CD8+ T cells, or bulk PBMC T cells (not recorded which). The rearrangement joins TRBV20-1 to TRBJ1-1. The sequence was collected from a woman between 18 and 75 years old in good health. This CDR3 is CSATWRMNTEAFF.